These 2 T cell receptor beta chains were sequenced from one sample in a study of shared clonotypes between healthy human individuals. TCRdb's copy holds only in-frame clones and misses some; the assay was immunoSEQ multiplex PCR. Among 760,000 or so clones, approximately 97% were seen once, and the ten largest hold less than 0.25%. CD8 cells classed as naive were CD45RO-negative and positively selected for CCR7, excluding terminally differentiated effector memory CD45RA+ cells. The sample taken for sequencing was naive CD8+ T cells sorted from blood. The receptors originated from a man aged 30 to 45 in good health.

The chain joins TRBV2 to TRBJ2-1; D remains ambiguous. V was shortened by 7 bases and J by 2 bases, with 9 bases between the two germline ends. Germline V gives CDR1 SNHLY, CDR2 FYNNEI. The CDR3 extends over 13 amino acids. CDR3 nucleotides: TGTGCCAGCACTGTGGCGGCCTACAATGAGCAGTTCTTC. It yields the protein CASTVAAYNEQFF.

V gene TRBV15 combines with J gene TRBJ1-1; no firm D call. The CDR3 is made up of 13 amino acids. CDR1 is LNHNV, CDR2 YYDKDF, per germline (reference sequence). The V gene lost 6 bases and the J gene lost 0 bases, with 8 bases spanning the gap. The CDR3 coding sequence is TGTGCCACCAGAGGCGCAATGAACACTGAAGCTTTCTTT. Protein: CATRGAMNTEAFF.